The source of this T cell receptor beta chain is a study of T cell responses to AZD1222 COVID-19 vaccine. Regarding the study as a whole: The study identified only five to seven AZD1222 recipients as seropositive at baseline. Most donors were white British and more were female, and clonal diversity was possibly underestimated. Close to half of all spike-specific TCRs reportedly target regions of the variants that are unmutated.

The CDR3 loop spans 16 amino acids. V was trimmed by 2 bases and J by 0 bases, leaving 11 bases between them. Germline V gene sequence: CDR1 KGHSH, CDR2 LQKENI. With respect to this clone: Its antigen is not identified.

Sequencing was performed with immunoSEQ multiplex PCR; in TCRdb, only in-frame clones are kept and a portion is missing. The table has approximately 100,000 clones, about 85% seen once. Analyses pooled second doses at about 4 or about 12 weeks. Source: peripheral blood, taken 28 days after the second AZD1222 dose. This TCR was sampled from an adult who received the AZD1222 COVID-19 vaccine. The chain couples TRBV18 to TRBJ2-4; no definite D call. The CDR3 reads CASSPSSTLAKNIQYF. Written as DNA, the CDR3 is TGTGCCAGCTCACCAAGCTCTACTCTAGCCAAAAACATTCAGTACTTC.